This T cell receptor (beta chain) was captured by sequencing in a study of blood T cell repertoires in COVID-19. Whole-study context: PBMCs, B-cell-depleted T cells, or T cells were the source of the cDNA or gDNA that made up the material.

The method was immunoSEQ multiplex PCR; TCRdb's version includes in-frame clones alone and lacks a portion of them. The sample holds nearly 70,000 clones, roughly 85% seen once. This CDR3 contains 14 residues. Enrolled during active infection, Seattle patients were then followed longitudinally. Sample: peripheral blood. The J gene is TRBJ1-5, the V gene TRBV21-1. TRBV21-1 is a pseudogene locus. The receptor's source is a woman aged 45-65 years with COVID-19, enrolled during active disease. CDR3: CARLCSIYNQPQHF. The CDR3 nucleotides read TGTGCCCGCCTATGTTCCATTTACAATCAGCCCCAGCATTTT.